This T cell receptor (beta chain) appears in the sequencing data of a study of OX40 agonist ivuxolimab in advanced cancers. Repertoires were generated with immunoSEQ multiplex PCR, while TCRdb's copy carries only in-frame clones and drops some. Of about 48,000 clones in the sample, around 84% are singletons; the top ten hold around 1.1%. Turning to this clone: Antigen unknown.

The CDR3 length is 13 residues. From germline, CDR1 is KGHSH and CDR2 LQKENI. The V and J ends lost 6 bases and 10 bases respectively, with 16 bases between them. Study-wide findings and caveats: By week 6 at 0.1 to 3.0 mg/kg, blood CD4+ and CD8+ T cells had expanded clonally.

The sequencing used CD4+ or CD8+ T cells sorted from blood, collected in a trial of the OX40 agonist ivuxolimab. This rearrangement joins TRBV18 to TRBJ2-1, with D tentatively TRBD2 (5 bases). The receptor was isolated from an adult with an advanced solid tumor such as melanoma, head and neck, liver or kidney cancer. CDR3 nucleotide sequence: TGTGCCAGCTCGGAAAAGGGAGATACCGAGCAGTTCTTC. Its translation is CASSEKGDTEQFF.